The 31 T cell receptor beta chains reported below all come from one sample, sequenced in a study of beta chain features in type 1 diabetes. Reverse transcribing all isolated RNA meant expressed TCRB transcripts were sequenced. Repertoires were generated with immunoSEQ multiplex PCR, while TCRdb's copy carries only in-frame clones and drops some. This repertoire shows about 230,000 clones, more than 9% found once; its top ten account for under 0.045%. Sequenced: naive CD4+ T cells from blood. These receptors were obtained from a woman aged 18-29 years in good health.

A single count supports this clone. V gene TRBV19 combines with J gene TRBJ2-2, with TRBD1 matching 7 bases. The germline V gene encodes CDR1 LNHDA and CDR2 SQIVND (reference sequence). The CDR3 runs to 16 residues. V shed 7 bases and J 2 bases; nucleotides not matched to a gene: 10. Written as DNA, the CDR3 is TGTGCCAGTACCTCAGCCGGGACAGCCAACACCGGGGAGCTGTTTTTT. It translates to CASTSAGTANTGELFF.

The chain couples TRBV11-3 to TRBJ2-7; D is possibly TRBD2 (6 bases). There are 14 residues in the CDR3. V lost 5 bases and J 1 base, leaving 12 bases between the germline ends. Per the germline V gene, CDR1 is SGHNT and CDR2 is YENEEA. The DNA of the CDR3 is TGTGCCAGCAGCGAAACTAGCCGATCCTACGAGCAGTACTTC. As protein: CASSETSRSYEQYF.

This chain joins TRBV5-4 and TRBJ1-6; 10 positions match TRBD1. Germline assignment: CDR1 SGHNT and CDR2 YYREEE (reference sequence). V was clipped by 3 bases and J by 7 bases; unmatched bases: 10. This CDR3 comprises 17 residues. The CDR3 DNA is TGTGCCAGCAGCTCGAACCGGGACAGGGGAAGCAATTCACCCCTCCACTTT. Amino acid sequence: CASSSNRDRGSNSPLHF.

This chain links TRBV9 with TRBJ1-2, with D possibly matching TRBD1 (6 bases). Between the trimmed V and J ends, which lost 3 bases and 3 bases, there was a span of 12 bases. Per germline, CDR1 SGDLS and CDR2 YYNGEE. The CDR3 contains 14 residues. CDR3 DNA sequence: TGTGCCAGCAGCGCCCACAGGGTTGACTATGGCTACACCTTC. Translation: CASSAHRVDYGYTF.

The chain is built from TRBV19 and TRBJ2-2; D is unresolved. CDR3 length equals 13 residues. V dropped 8 bases and J dropped 0 bases, with 7 bases sitting between them. CDR1 LNHDA and CDR2 SQIVND come from the germline V gene (reference sequence). In DNA form, the CDR3 reads TGTGCCAGTGGGCAGGCGAACACCGGGGAGCTGTTTTTT. The encoded protein is CASGQANTGELFF.

This chain joins TRBV5-4 and TRBJ2-2, with 8 bases lining up with TRBD1. The germline V gene has CDR1 SGHNT and CDR2 YYREEE (reference sequence). Trimming cost V 3 bases and J 1 base; bases outside gene matches: 2. This CDR3 is built from 15 residues. The chain's CDR3 is CASSSGTGNTGELFF. The CDR3 DNA follows: TGTGCCAGCAGCTCCGGGACAGGGAACACCGGGGAGCTGTTTTTT.

This clone has only a few counts. J is TRBJ2-1 and V is TRBV5-1, with D perhaps matching TRBD1 (5 bases). From germline, CDR1 is SGHRS and CDR2 YFSETQ. The germline V and J ends were trimmed by 2 bases and 7 bases, with 13 bases remaining between them. This CDR3 spans 14 amino acids. CDR3 region: CASSFQERQNEQFF. As DNA, the CDR3 is TGCGCCAGCAGCTTCCAAGAGAGACAGAATGAGCAGTTCTTC.

V gene TRBV19 combines with J gene TRBJ2-7, with 14 bases identical to TRBD2. The CDR3 consists of 16 residues. The V segment lost 3 bases and the J segment 3 bases; nucleotides outside the gene matches: 4. The germline V gene encodes CDR1 LNHDA and CDR2 SQIVND (reference sequence). This CDR3 is CASSMGTSGSGYEQYF. The CDR3 DNA sequence: TGTGCCAGTAGTATGGGGACTAGCGGGAGTGGCTACGAGCAGTACTTC. Variable domain in full (rest from reference TRBV19 and TRBJ2-7): DGGITQSPKYLFRKEGQNVTLSCEQNLNHDAMYWYRQDPGQGLRLIYYSQIVNDFQKGDIAEGYSVSREKKESFPLTVTSAQKNPTAFYLCASSMGTSGSGYEQYFGPGTRLTVT.

V is TRBV2 and J is TRBJ2-7; 7 bases line up with TRBD2. The CDR3 runs 16 residues. V trimming: 4 bases; J trimming: 2 bases; junction bases outside the gene matches: 11. Germline-derived CDR1 and CDR2 are SNHLY and FYNNEI. The CDR3 reads CASSAGRAGVAYEQYF. For the CDR3, the DNA is TGTGCCAGCAGTGCGGGAAGGGCGGGGGTCGCCTACGAGCAGTACTTC.

This rearrangement joins TRBV27 to TRBJ2-7, with D unresolved. The germline gives CDR1 MNHEY, CDR2 SMNVEV (reference sequence). V lost 4 bases to trimming and J lost 1 base, with 5 bases between them. This CDR3 has 12 amino acids. CDR3 in amino acids: CASSSPSYEQYF. The CDR3 nucleotides are TGTGCCAGCAGTTCCCCTTCCTACGAGCAGTACTTC.

The V and J genes are TRBV6-5 and TRBJ2-1; possibly TRBD2 for D (6 bases). The CDR3 runs 15 residues. The germline V and J ends were trimmed by 2 bases and 2 bases, with 10 bases remaining between them. Germline-derived CDR1 and CDR2 are MNHEY and SVGAGI. CDR3 bases: TGTGCCAGCAGTTACGAGGGGAGGCCCTACAATGAGCAGTTCTTC. Its translation is CASSYEGRPYNEQFF.

The chain has TRBV6-5 and TRBJ1-1; the match to TRBD1 covers 9 bases. The V gene end was trimmed by 7 bases and the J gene end by 6 bases; junction bases not matched to a gene: 6. Germline CDR1 MNHEY, CDR2 SVGAGI. This CDR3 region has 13 residues. This CDR3 reads CASKIQGAAEAFF. The CDR3, as DNA: TGTGCCAGCAAGATACAGGGGGCTGCTGAAGCTTTCTTT.

This clone was recorded once. This sequence joins TRBV6-1 and TRBJ2-7, with D possibly being TRBD1 (6 bases). Germline V gives CDR1 MNHNS, CDR2 SASEGT. The CDR3 runs 15 residues. Trimming cost V 5 bases and J 0 bases, with 14 bases left between them. CDR3 loop: CASSSHRVLSYEQYF. In nucleotides, the CDR3 is TGTGCCAGCAGTTCGCACAGGGTCCTCTCCTACGAGCAGTACTTC.

The rearrangement joins TRBV4-1 to TRBJ1-2; the D gene is possibly TRBD1 (6 bases). Trimming took 2 bases from V and 7 from J, leaving 14 bases between them. The germline CDR1 and CDR2 sequences are MGHRA and YSYEKL. The CDR3 spans 14 residues. The CDR3 coding sequence is TGCGCCAGCAGCCAACCGACAGGCGAGCGTGGCTACACCTTC. Encoded protein: CASSQPTGERGYTF.

The table lists this clone with a few counts. V gene TRBV21-1 combines with J gene TRBJ2-3; no check of the table's D call, TRBD2, against the DNA was made. TRBV21-1 is classified as a pseudogene. The CDR3 has 16 residues. The CDR3: CARAPSREFSTDTQYF. CDR3 DNA sequence: TGTGCCAGAGCCCCCTCGCGGGAGTTTAGCACAGATACGCAGTATTTT.

In its sample, this clone was seen a few times. The CDR3 region has the DNA TGCAGTGTGAGTGCAAATGAGCAGTTCTTC. Translating it yields CSVSANEQFF. The gene calls are TRBV20-1 and TRBJ2-1; D is ambiguous. Germline CDR1 is DFQATT and CDR2 is SNEGSKA (reference sequence). V was trimmed by 7 bases and J by 7 bases, leaving 8 bases between them. CDR3 length equals 10 residues.

The chain carries TRBV5-1 and TRBJ2-1; 9 nucleotides line up with TRBD2. The CDR3 spans 15 residues. Germline CDR1 and CDR2: SGHRS and YFSETQ. With V trimmed by 4 bases and J by 0 bases, 2 bases remained unmatched. This CDR3 is CASSVTSGSYNEQFF. In nucleotides, the CDR3 is TGCGCCAGCAGCGTGACTAGCGGCTCCTACAATGAGCAGTTCTTC.

Only a few counts were recorded for this clone. The V call is TRBV4-2, the J call TRBJ2-3, with D maybe TRBD1 (6 bases). V was shortened by 2 bases and J by 2 bases, with 20 bases between the two germline ends. CDR1 is LGHNA, CDR2 YNFKEQ, per germline. This CDR3 spans 18 amino acids. In nucleotides, the CDR3 is TGTGCCAGCAGCCAAAACAGGGCTAGTTCGCTCTCCACAGATACGCAGTATTTT. Translated, it gives CASSQNRASSLSTDTQYF.

There are many counts of this clone. V and J are TRBV29-1 and TRBJ2-3, with D possibly being TRBD2 (5 bases). The CDR3 spans 13 residues. CDR1 is SQVTM and CDR2 is ANQGSEA in the germline V gene. V was clipped by 5 bases and J by 4 bases, with 13 bases between them. The CDR3 is CSVRQRQADTQYF. CDR3 bases: TGCAGCGTTCGTCAGCGGCAGGCAGATACGCAGTATTTT.

This clone turned up a few times. The chain joins TRBV11-3 to TRBJ2-2, with unresolved D. CDR3 length: 11 amino acids. The ends were cut back, 3 bases at V and 7 bases at J, with 3 bases in the middle. Germline values: CDR1 SGHNT, CDR2 YENEEA. In nucleotides, the CDR3 is TGTGCCAGCAGCTTCGGCGGGGAGCTGTTTTTT. It yields the protein CASSFGGELFF.

The rearrangement uses TRBV7-9 and TRBJ2-6, with 7 bases lining up with TRBD1. V dropped 1 base and J dropped 2; count of bases not matched to a gene: 5. Germline CDR1 is SEHNR and CDR2 is FQNEAQ (reference sequence). The CDR3 covers 17 residues. This CDR3 is CASSLGAGGTGANVLTF. CDR3 coding DNA: TGTGCCAGCAGCTTAGGGGCAGGGGGTACTGGGGCCAACGTCCTGACTTTC.

The gene calls are TRBV5-6 and TRBJ2-1; D is uncertain. Germline CDR1 is SGHDT and CDR2 is YYEEEE. V was trimmed by 3 bases and J by 15 bases, leaving 19 bases between them. This CDR3 spans 13 amino acids. The DNA for the CDR3 is TGTGCCAGCAGCTCTCAAACCTACCCCCCCCGGTTCTTC. As protein: CASSSQTYPPRFF.

The chain joins TRBV6-1 to TRBJ2-7; perhaps TRBD1 as D (5 bases). The CDR3 loop spans 15 amino acids. The germline V gene has CDR1 MNHNS and CDR2 SASEGT. V shed 0 bases and J shed 0 bases, with 9 bases lying between them. CDR3: CASSEAPGNSYEQYF. In DNA, the CDR3 is TGTGCCAGCAGTGAAGCTCCAGGGAACTCCTACGAGCAGTACTTC.

This chain uses TRBV9 with TRBJ2-1, with 7 bases lining up with TRBD1. Germline CDR1 SGDLS, CDR2 YYNGEE. The J segment lost 9 bases and the V segment lost 0 bases, leaving 9 bases of the junction unmatched. The CDR3 has 15 residues. In DNA form, the CDR3 reads TGTGCCAGCAGCGTAGCCCAGGGGGTACTAGGTGAGCAGTTCTTC. Encoded protein: CASSVAQGVLGEQFF.

The gene calls are TRBV6-5 and TRBJ1-2, with TRBD1 matching over 9 bases. Germline CDR1 and CDR2: MNHEY and SVGAGI. The CDR3 is made up of 13 amino acids. J was trimmed by 5 bases and V by 6 bases; bases with no gene match: 4. CDR3 loop: CASSPDRGYGYTF. The CDR3 DNA is TGTGCCAGCAGCCCCGACAGGGGGTATGGCTACACCTTC.

This clone was counted a few times. The chain has TRBV6-5 and TRBJ2-5, with 9 bases aligning to TRBD2. The CDR3 is 15 residues long. CDR1 MNHEY and CDR2 SVGAGI come from the germline V gene. V lost 6 bases, J lost 5 bases, and 10 bases stayed unmatched. As DNA, the CDR3 is TGTGCCAGCAGAACACTTAGCGGGAGCGGGGAGACCCAGTACTTC. Encoded protein: CASRTLSGSGETQYF.

This chain's CDR3 is CASSFVSSPYNEQFF. CDR3 DNA: TGTGCCAGCTCATTCGTTAGCTCCCCGTACAATGAGCAGTTCTTC. This rearrangement joins TRBV18 to TRBJ2-1, with D uncertain. The V end was cut by 5 bases, the J end by 4 bases, with 15 bases between. Germline CDR1 reads KGHSH; CDR2 reads LQKENI. The CDR3 extends over 15 amino acids.

DNA for the CDR3: TGTGCCAGCCTAGAGATCGGATACGAGCAGTACTTC. It is translated as CASLEIGYEQYF. The V and J genes are TRBV2 and TRBJ2-7; D not certain. V was pared by 8 bases and J by 4 bases, with 12 bases between. The CDR3 is made up of 12 amino acids. Looked up from germline, CDR1 is SNHLY and CDR2 is FYNNEI.

This clone has a count of ten or more. V usage is TRBV5-1 and J usage is TRBJ1-2; the D is unclear. Germline V CDR1 and CDR2: SGHRS, YFSETQ. V was trimmed by 3 bases and J by 2 bases, leaving 5 bases between them. This CDR3 region has 12 residues. CDR3 nucleotides: TGCGCCAGCAGCTCTGTGAACTATGGCTACACCTTC. This gives the protein CASSSVNYGYTF.

The V gene is TRBV4-1, the J gene TRBJ1-2; 10 bases align to TRBD1. After removal of 4 bases from V and 5 bases from J, the junction contained 4 bases not matched to a gene. The CDR3 runs 14 residues. CDR1 is MGHRA, CDR2 YSYEKL, per germline. Here the CDR3 reads CASSLGQGGYGYTF. In nucleotides, the CDR3 is TGCGCCAGCAGCCTCGGACAGGGGGGGTATGGCTACACCTTC.

The V and J genes are TRBV7-9 and TRBJ1-2; TRBD1 agrees at 10 bases. Germline values: CDR1 SEHNR, CDR2 FQNEAQ (reference sequence). J lost 8 bases, V lost 2 bases, and 14 bases had no gene match. There are 17 residues in the CDR3. The CDR3, as DNA: TGTGCCAGCAGCTTAATGGGGACTCGACAGGGGGCGGACGGCTACACCTTC. Residues: CASSLMGTRQGADGYTF. Supplemented by reference TRBV7-9 and TRBJ1-2, the full variable domain reads DTGVSQNPRHKITKRGQNVTFRCDPISEHNRLYWYRQTLGQGPEFLTYFQNEAQLEKSRLLSDRFSAERPKGSFSTLEIQRTEQGDSAMYLCASSLMGTRQGADGYTFGSGTRLTVV.